The text below deals with one TCR beta chain. Germline CDR1 and CDR2: SGHTA and FQGNSA. Trimming removed 0 bases at V and 12 bases at J, with 15 bases between. This CDR3 comprises 13 residues. This sample is part of a study of blood T cell repertoires in COVID-19. Sequencing was performed with immunoSEQ multiplex PCR; in TCRdb, only in-frame clones are kept and a portion is missing. The sample holds more than 300,000 clones, 70% to 90% seen once. The sequencing input was PBMCs or T cells enriched from blood (not recorded which). This clonotype originated in a man in his forties in a cohort exposed to, infected with or recovered from COVID-19 (not recorded which). The chain combines TRBV7-2 with TRBJ2-7; tentatively, D is TRBD1 (5 bases). The CDR3 spells CASSLAVLSGWYF. In nucleotides, the CDR3 is TGTGCCAGCAGCTTAGCGGTTTTGTCAGGGTGGTACTTC.